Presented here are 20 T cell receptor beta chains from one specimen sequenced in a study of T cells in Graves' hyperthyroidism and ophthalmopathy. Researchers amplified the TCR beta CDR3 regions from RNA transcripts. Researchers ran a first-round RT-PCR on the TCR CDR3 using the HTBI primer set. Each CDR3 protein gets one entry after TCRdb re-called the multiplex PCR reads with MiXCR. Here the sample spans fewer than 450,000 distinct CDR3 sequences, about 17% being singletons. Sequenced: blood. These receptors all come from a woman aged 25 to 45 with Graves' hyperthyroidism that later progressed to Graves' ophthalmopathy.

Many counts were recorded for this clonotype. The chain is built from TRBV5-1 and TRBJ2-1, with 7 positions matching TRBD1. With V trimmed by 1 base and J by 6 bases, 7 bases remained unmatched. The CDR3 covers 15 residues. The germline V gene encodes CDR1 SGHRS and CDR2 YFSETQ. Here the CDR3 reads CASSLLGQGVNEQFF. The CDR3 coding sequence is TGCGCCAGCAGCTTGCTAGGGCAGGGGGTCAATGAGCAGTTCTTC.

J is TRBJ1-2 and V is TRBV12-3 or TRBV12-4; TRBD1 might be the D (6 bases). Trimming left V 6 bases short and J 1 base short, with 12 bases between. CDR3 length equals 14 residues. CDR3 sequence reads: CASRQGRNNYGYTF. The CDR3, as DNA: TGTGCCAGCAGACAGGGAAGAAATAACTATGGCTACACCTTC.

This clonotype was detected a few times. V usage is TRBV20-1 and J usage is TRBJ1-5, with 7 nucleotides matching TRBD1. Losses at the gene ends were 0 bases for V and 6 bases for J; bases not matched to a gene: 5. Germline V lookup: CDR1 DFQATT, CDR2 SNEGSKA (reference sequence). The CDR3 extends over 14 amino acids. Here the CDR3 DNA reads TGCAGTGCTAGAGATAGTACAGGGGTTCAGCCCCAGCATTTT. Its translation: CSARDSTGVQPQHF.

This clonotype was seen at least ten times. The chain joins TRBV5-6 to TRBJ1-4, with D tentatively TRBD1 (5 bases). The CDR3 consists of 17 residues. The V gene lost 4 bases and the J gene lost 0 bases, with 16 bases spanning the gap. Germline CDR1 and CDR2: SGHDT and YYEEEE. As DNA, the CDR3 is TGTGCCAGCAGCAGCGGACGGGGCAGATCAACTAATGAAAAACTGTTTTTT. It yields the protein CASSSGRGRSTNEKLFF.

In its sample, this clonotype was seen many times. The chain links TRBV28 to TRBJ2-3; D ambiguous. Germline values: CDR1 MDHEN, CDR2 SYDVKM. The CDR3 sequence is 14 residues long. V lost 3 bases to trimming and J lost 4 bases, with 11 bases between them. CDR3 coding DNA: TGTGCCAGCAGTTTGAGCTCTTTAGCAGATACGCAGTATTTT. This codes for CASSLSSLADTQYF.

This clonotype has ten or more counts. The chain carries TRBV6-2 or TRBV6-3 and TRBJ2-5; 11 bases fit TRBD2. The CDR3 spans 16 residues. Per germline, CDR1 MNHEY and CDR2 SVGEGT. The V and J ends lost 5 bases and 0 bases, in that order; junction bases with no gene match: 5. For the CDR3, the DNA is TGTGCCAGCAGTGGGCTAGCGGGGGGACACCAAGAGACCCAGTACTTC. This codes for CASSGLAGGHQETQYF.

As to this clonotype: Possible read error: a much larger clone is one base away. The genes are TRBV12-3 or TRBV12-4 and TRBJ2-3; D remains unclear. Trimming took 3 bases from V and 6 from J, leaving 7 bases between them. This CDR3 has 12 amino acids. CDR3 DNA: TGTGCCAGCAGTTTCTCTAGGGATACGCAGTATTTT. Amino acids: CASSFSRDTQYF.

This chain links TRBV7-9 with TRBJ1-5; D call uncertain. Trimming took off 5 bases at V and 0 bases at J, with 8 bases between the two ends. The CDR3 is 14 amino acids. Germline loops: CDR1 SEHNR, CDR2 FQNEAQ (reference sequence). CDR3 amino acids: CASSRGDSNQPQHF. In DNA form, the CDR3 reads TGTGCCAGCAGCCGCGGGGATAGCAATCAGCCCCAGCATTTT.

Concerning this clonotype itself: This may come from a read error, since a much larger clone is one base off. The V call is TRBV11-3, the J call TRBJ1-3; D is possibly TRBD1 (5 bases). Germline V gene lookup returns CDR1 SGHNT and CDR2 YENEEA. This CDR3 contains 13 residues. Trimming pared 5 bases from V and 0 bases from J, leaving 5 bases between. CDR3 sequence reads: CASSGGSGNTIYF. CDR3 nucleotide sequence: TGTGCCAGCAGCGGGGGCTCTGGAAACACCATATATTTT.

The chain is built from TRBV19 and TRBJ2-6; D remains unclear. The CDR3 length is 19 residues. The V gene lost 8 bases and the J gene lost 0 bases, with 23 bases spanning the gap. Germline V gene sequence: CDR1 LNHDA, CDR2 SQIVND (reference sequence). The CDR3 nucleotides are TGTGCCAGTCAAACGTGGTGGGGTCCGTCGCGCTCTGGGGCCAACGTCCTGACTTTC. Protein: CASQTWWGPSRSGANVLTF. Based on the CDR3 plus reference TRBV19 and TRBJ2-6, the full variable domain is DGGITQSPKYLFRKEGQNVTLSCEQNLNHDAMYWYRQDPGQGLRLIYYSQIVNDFQKGDIAEGYSVSREKKESFPLTVTSAQKNPTAFYLCASQTWWGPSRSGANVLTFGAGSRLTVL.

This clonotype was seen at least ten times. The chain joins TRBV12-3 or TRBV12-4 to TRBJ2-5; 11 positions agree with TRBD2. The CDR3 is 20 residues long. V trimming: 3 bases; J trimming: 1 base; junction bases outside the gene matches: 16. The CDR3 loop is CASSFTPGTSGTNSQETQYF. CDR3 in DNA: TGTGCCAGCAGTTTTACCCCTGGGACTAGCGGTACGAACTCCCAAGAGACCCAGTACTTC.

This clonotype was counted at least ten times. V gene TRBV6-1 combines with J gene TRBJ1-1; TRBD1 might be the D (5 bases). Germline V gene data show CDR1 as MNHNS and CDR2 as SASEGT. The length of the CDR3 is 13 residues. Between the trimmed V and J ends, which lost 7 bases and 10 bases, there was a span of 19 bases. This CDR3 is CASIPSGVFGAFF. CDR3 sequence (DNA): TGTGCCAGCATCCCTTCGGGGGTATTCGGAGCTTTCTTT.

This CDR3 reads CASSLVEKSYEQYF. CDR3 bases: TGTGCCAGCAGCTTAGTTGAGAAATCCTACGAGCAGTACTTC. The gene calls are TRBV7-9 and TRBJ2-7; no reliable D call. Germline CDR1 is SEHNR and CDR2 is FQNEAQ (reference sequence). The germline V and J ends were trimmed by 1 base and 1 base, with 8 bases remaining between them. This CDR3 is built from 14 residues.

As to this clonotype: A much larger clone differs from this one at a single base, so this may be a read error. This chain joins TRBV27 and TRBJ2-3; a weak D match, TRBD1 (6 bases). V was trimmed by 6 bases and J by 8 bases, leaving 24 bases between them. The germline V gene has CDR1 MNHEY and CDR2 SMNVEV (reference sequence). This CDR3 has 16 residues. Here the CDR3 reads CASRVTGTSVPRTQYF. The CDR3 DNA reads TGTGCCAGCAGAGTCACCGGGACATCCGTTCCCCGTACGCAGTATTTT.

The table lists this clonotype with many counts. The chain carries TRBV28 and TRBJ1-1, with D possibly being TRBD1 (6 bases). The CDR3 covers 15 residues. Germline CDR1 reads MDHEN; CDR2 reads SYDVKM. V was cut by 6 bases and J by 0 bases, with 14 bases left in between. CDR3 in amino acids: CASRSYRDLNTEAFF. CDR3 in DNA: TGTGCCAGCAGAAGCTACAGGGACCTGAACACTGAAGCTTTCTTT.

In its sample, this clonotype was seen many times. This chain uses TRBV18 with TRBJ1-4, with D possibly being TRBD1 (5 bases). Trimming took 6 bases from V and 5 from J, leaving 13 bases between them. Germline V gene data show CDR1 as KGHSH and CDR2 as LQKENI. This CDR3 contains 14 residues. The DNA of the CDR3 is TGTGCCAGCTCGGGGACGGATAGAAATGAAAAACTGTTTTTT. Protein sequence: CASSGTDRNEKLFF.

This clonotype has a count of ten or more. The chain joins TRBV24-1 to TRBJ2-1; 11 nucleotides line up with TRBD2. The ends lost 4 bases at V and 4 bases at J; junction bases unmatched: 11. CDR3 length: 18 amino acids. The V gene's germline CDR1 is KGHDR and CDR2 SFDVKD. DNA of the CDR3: TGTGCCACCAGTGAAATAGCTAGCGGGGGGCCCGATTACAATGAGCAGTTCTTC. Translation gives CATSEIASGGPDYNEQFF.

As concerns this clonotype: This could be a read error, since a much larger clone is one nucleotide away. The CDR3 nucleotides read TGTGCCAGTTCCCGGGACGGTAACTCGGAGACCCAGTACTTC. The encoded protein is CASSRDGNSETQYF. The gene calls are TRBV10-3 and TRBJ2-5, with D perhaps assigned TRBD1 or TRBD2 (5 bases each). The CDR3 spans 14 residues. V shed 10 bases and J shed 5 bases, with 20 bases lying between them. The germline V gene encodes CDR1 ENHRY and CDR2 SYGVKD.

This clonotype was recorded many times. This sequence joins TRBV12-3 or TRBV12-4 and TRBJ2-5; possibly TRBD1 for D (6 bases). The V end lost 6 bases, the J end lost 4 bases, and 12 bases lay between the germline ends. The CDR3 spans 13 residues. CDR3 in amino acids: CASSQGSLETQYF. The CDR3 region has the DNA TGTGCCAGCAGCCAGGGGAGCTTAGAGACCCAGTACTTC.

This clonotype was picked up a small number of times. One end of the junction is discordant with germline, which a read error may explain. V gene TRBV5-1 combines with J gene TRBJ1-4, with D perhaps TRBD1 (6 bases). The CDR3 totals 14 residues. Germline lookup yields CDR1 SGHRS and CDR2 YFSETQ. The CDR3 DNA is TGTGCCAGCAGCTTGGAGTGGGGGGCAGAAAAACTGTTTTTT. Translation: CASSLEWGAEKLFF.